The source of this TCR beta chain is a study of blood T cells in healthy people across ages. Donors were healthy Caucasian individuals from Russia aged roughly 6 to 90. A minimum of 6 micrograms of total RNA was extracted per sample. The CDR3 length is 14 residues, termini included. CDR1 is SGDLS, CDR2 YYNGEE, per germline. Note on this clonotype: Because the CDR3's place on the DNA is in doubt, the DNA is left out and the CDR3 is given as listed by TCRdb.

Using a J-beta primer mix together with a sample-barcoded 5' primer, a second PCR was run for roughly 6 to 12 cycles. Per-sample output comprised a minimum of 3 million paired-end reads containing CDR3. MiXCR, applied by TCRdb to the 5' RACE reads, yields one record per CDR3 protein. The repertoire consists of hundreds of thousands of distinct CDR3 sequences, with 62% occurring once and the leading ten covering roughly 26%. The receptor was derived from a man aged 25 to 40 in good health. The sequenced sample was blood. V gene TRBV9 combines with J gene TRBJ2-4. This CDR3 is CASSVGTGAYERYF.